Shown below are 20 T cell receptor beta chains from a single sample sequenced in a study of T cells after yellow fever vaccination. MiXCR, run by TCRdb on the 5' RACE reads, gives a single entry per CDR3 protein. The sample records about 500,000 distinct CDR3 sequences, roughly a sixth being singletons. This material consisted of PBMCs, taken 5 days after the first yellow fever vaccination. The receptors here all came from a young man who received the YFV17D yellow fever vaccine.

The V call is TRBV4-3, the J call TRBJ2-5; D assignment may be TRBD1 or TRBD2 (6 bases each). V was pared by 4 bases and J by 4 bases, with 13 bases between. CDR3 length: 14 residues. Germline assignment: CDR1 LGHNA and CDR2 YSLEER. The CDR3 protein is CASSPRGDGETQYF. The CDR3 DNA is TGCGCCAGCAGCCCAAGGGGGGACGGAGAGACCCAGTACTTC.

The V call is TRBV7-3, the J call TRBJ2-4, with 10 bases aligning to TRBD1. J was trimmed by 5 bases and V by 4 bases; bases with no gene match: 2. This CDR3 spans 14 amino acids. CDR1 SGHTA and CDR2 FQGTGA come from the germline V gene. The CDR3 spells CASSSGTGENIQYF. Here the CDR3 DNA reads TGTGCCAGCAGCTCTGGGACAGGGGAAAACATTCAGTACTTC.

This clonotype has just a few counts. V is TRBV6-5 and J is TRBJ2-7; 10 bases fit TRBD2. Unmatched junction bases numbered 7, after V lost 8 bases and J lost 3 bases. The CDR3 is made up of 14 amino acids. Germline lookup yields CDR1 MNHEY and CDR2 SVGAGI. The CDR3 loop reads CASVLAGGLYEQYF. The CDR3 DNA follows: TGTGCCAGCGTATTAGCGGGGGGCCTCTACGAGCAGTACTTC.

The V gene is TRBV6-5, the J gene TRBJ1-1, with D unresolved. This CDR3 is 14 amino acids long. Per germline, CDR1 MNHEY and CDR2 SVGAGI. V was pared by 0 bases and J by 0 bases, with 5 bases between. CDR3 DNA sequence: TGTGCCAGCAGTTACTCGTTCATGAACACTGAAGCTTTCTTT. Its translation is CASSYSFMNTEAFF.

This clonotype occurred a few times. J is TRBJ2-1 and V is TRBV10-2; weak D call: TRBD2 (7 bases). This CDR3 is 13 amino acids long. Per the germline V gene, CDR1 is WSHSY and CDR2 is SAAADI. Deletions cut 5 bases from V and 8 bases from J, with 13 bases between. The CDR3 DNA follows: TGCGCCAGCAGTAGTAGGCGGGGGCATGAGCAGTTCTTC. Its translation is CASSSRRGHEQFF.

This clonotype has just a few counts. The chain employs TRBV11-2 and TRBJ2-3; 10 bases fit TRBD2. Per the germline V gene, CDR1 is SGHAT and CDR2 is FQNNGV. CDR3 length: 15 residues. With 0 bases clipped from V and 6 bases from J, the junction kept 3 bases outside the gene matches. The CDR3 DNA is TGTGCCAGCAGCTTAGAGGGACTAGCGACCGATACGCAGTATTTT. As protein: CASSLEGLATDTQYF.

This sequence joins TRBV5-1 and TRBJ2-5, with 7 bases fitting TRBD2. The V segment lost 5 bases and the J segment 5 bases; nucleotides outside the gene matches: 6. The CDR3 spans 13 residues. The V gene's germline CDR1 is SGHRS and CDR2 YFSETQ. CDR3 bases: TGCGCCAGCAGGAGCGGGGCGGAGGAGACCCAGTACTTC. This gives the protein CASRSGAEETQYF. The full variable domain, with the rest looked up from reference TRBV5-1 and TRBJ2-5, is KAGVTQTPRYLIKTRGQQVTLSCSPISGHRSVSWYQQTPGQGLQFLFEYFSETQRNKGNFPGRFSGRQFSNSRSEMNVSTLELGDSALYLCASRSGAEETQYFGPGTRLLVL.

In this sample, this clonotype turned up a few times. The chain combines TRBV6-1 with TRBJ2-6; D not certain. V was trimmed by 5 bases and J by 0 bases, leaving 11 bases between them. CDR1 and CDR2 from the germline V gene are MNHNS and SASEGT. The CDR3 is 16 residues long. The chain's CDR3 is CASSLWHLSGANVLTF. In DNA, the CDR3 is TGTGCCAGCAGTCTATGGCATCTCTCTGGGGCCAACGTCCTGACTTTC.

This clonotype was counted many times. The V and J genes are TRBV6-4 and TRBJ2-3, with 10 bases fitting TRBD1. V lost 2 bases, J lost 4 bases, and 0 bases stayed unmatched. The CDR3 consists of 14 residues. CDR1 is MRHNA and CDR2 is SNTAGT in the germline V gene. In DNA, the CDR3 is TGTGCCAGCAGTGACGGGACAGGGGCAGATACGCAGTATTTT. It translates to CASSDGTGADTQYF.

This clonotype showed up just a few times. The V and J genes are TRBV6-1 and TRBJ2-1; 10 positions match TRBD2. Germline trimming cut 8 bases from V and 9 bases from J; bases unmatched to any gene: 7. The CDR3 has 13 residues. Germline V gene lookup returns CDR1 MNHNS and CDR2 SASEGT. The CDR3 DNA reads as TGTGCCAGCGGGGAAGCGGGGGGGCTTGAGCAGTTCTTC. Its protein is CASGEAGGLEQFF.

This chain joins TRBV28 and TRBJ2-5; D remains ambiguous. Germline CDR1 reads MDHEN; CDR2 reads SYDVKM. The CDR3 sequence is 14 residues long. V was pared by 3 bases and J by 0 bases, with 8 bases between. CDR3: CASSFWQNQETQYF. The CDR3 nucleotides read TGTGCCAGCAGTTTCTGGCAGAACCAAGAGACCCAGTACTTC.

This clonotype turned up a few times. This chain connects TRBV20-1 to TRBJ2-2; 12 bases align to TRBD2. CDR3 length equals 20 residues. V lost 2 bases to trimming and J lost 1 base; unmatched junction nucleotides: 14. The germline V gene has CDR1 DFQATT and CDR2 SNEGSKA (reference sequence). The CDR3 here is CSARSRFELAGGRNTGELFF. As DNA, the CDR3 is TGCAGTGCTAGATCGAGGTTCGAACTAGCGGGGGGCCGGAACACCGGGGAGCTGTTTTTT.

The chain carries TRBV28 and TRBJ2-5, with D perhaps TRBD1 (5 bases). The CDR3 extends over 14 amino acids. Trimming removed 5 bases from V and 7 bases from J, with 17 bases in between. Germline-derived CDR1 and CDR2 are MDHEN and SYDVKM. The CDR3 loop reads CASSPSSGLPTQYF. CDR3 nucleotide sequence: TGTGCCAGCAGTCCCTCTTCAGGGCTGCCGACCCAGTACTTC.

This clonotype was seen only a few times. The V and J genes are TRBV7-2 and TRBJ2-5, with a weak D call TRBD1 (7 bases). CDR3 length: 14 amino acids. Germline CDR1 and CDR2: SGHTA and FQGNSA. The V end lost 7 bases, the J end lost 2 bases, and 14 bases lay between the germline ends. This CDR3 reads CASTLGGQQETQYF. In nucleotides, the CDR3 is TGTGCCAGCACCCTGGGGGGACAGCAAGAGACCCAGTACTTC.

This clonotype occurred a few times. The genes are TRBV29-1 and TRBJ2-2; 8 bases line up with TRBD1. The CDR3 totals 14 residues. Germline assignment: CDR1 SQVTM and CDR2 ANQGSEA. The junction had 5 bases not matched to a gene; V was cut back by 4 bases and J by 4 bases. The CDR3 spells CSVAQGAGTGELFF. The CDR3 DNA is TGCAGCGTTGCCCAGGGGGCGGGCACCGGGGAGCTGTTTTTT.

The V call is TRBV12-3 or TRBV12-4, the J call TRBJ1-2; D is undetermined. The CDR3 runs to 13 residues. V gave up 5 bases and J gave up 8 bases, with 15 bases separating them. The CDR3 nucleotides read TGTGCCAGCAGTAGCGGTAGGGCCCGCGGCTACACCTTC. The encoded protein is CASSSGRARGYTF.

This clonotype was observed a few times. The chain recombines TRBV5-6 with TRBJ2-6; no firm D call. V was clipped by 0 bases and J by 0 bases, with 10 bases between them. Germline loops: CDR1 SGHDT, CDR2 YYEEEE. CDR3 size: 17 residues. CDR3 region: CASSLVPGVSGANVLTF. The CDR3 region has the DNA TGTGCCAGCAGCTTGGTGCCAGGCGTCTCTGGGGCCAACGTCCTGACTTTC.

This clonotype was detected only a few times. V gene TRBV24-1 combines with J gene TRBJ1-4; TRBD1 agrees at 7 bases. The CDR3 consists of 15 residues. Germline V gene sequence: CDR1 KGHDR, CDR2 SFDVKD. The V and J ends lost 4 bases and 6 bases, in that order; junction bases with no gene match: 7. CDR3 nucleotide sequence: TGTGCCACCAGTGACCGGACAGGAGGAGATGAAAAACTGTTTTTT. Residues: CATSDRTGGDEKLFF.

Ten or more counts support this clonotype. The chain combines TRBV10-2 with TRBJ2-3; D may be TRBD1 or TRBD2 (5 bases each). This CDR3 is built from 11 residues. From germline, CDR1 is WSHSY and CDR2 SAAADI. The V and J ends lost 3 bases and 8 bases respectively, with 6 bases between them. CDR3 amino acids: CASSDGGTQYF. The CDR3 nucleotides read TGCGCCAGCAGTGATGGGGGTACGCAGTATTTT.

The chain recombines TRBV5-5 with TRBJ1-1, with TRBD1 identical over 7 bases. Trimming removed 4 bases from V and 0 bases from J; junction bases left unmatched: 3. Germline CDR1 and CDR2: SGHKS and YYEKEE (reference sequence). There are 14 residues in the CDR3. The CDR3 coding sequence is TGTGCCAGCAGCGCGACAGGGTTGAACACTGAAGCTTTCTTT. Protein sequence: CASSATGLNTEAFF.